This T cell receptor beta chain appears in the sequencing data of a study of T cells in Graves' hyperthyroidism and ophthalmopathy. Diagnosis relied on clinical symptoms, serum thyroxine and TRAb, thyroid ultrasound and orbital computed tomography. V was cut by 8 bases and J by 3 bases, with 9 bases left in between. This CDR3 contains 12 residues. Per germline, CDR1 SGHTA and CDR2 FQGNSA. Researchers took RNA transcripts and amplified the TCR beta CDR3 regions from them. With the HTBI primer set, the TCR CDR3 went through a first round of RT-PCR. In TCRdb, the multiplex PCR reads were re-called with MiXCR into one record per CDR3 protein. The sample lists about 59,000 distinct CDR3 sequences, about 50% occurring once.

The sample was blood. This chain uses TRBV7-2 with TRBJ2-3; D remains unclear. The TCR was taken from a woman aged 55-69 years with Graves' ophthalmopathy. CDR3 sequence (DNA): TGTGCCAGCGGCCGGGCGACAGATACGCAGTATTTT. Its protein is CASGRATDTQYF.